These 22 T cell receptor beta chains came from one sample sequenced in a study of T cell clones after liver transplantation. Measured with immunoSEQ multiplex PCR; TCRdb has only the in-frame clones, and not every one. Here the sample spans approximately 22,000 clones, approximately 93% being singletons. The sequences come from CD8+ T cells from blood, collected around 27 months after liver transplant. These receptor sequences come from a human patient who received a liver transplant. The graft donor may be the source of some T cells.

This chain joins TRBV6-5 and TRBJ1-1; the D is unclear. V lost 2 bases and J lost 4, with 8 bases in between. Germline CDR1 is MNHEY and CDR2 is SVGAGI. The CDR3 runs 13 residues. The CDR3 DNA sequence: TGTGCCAGCAGTTACGGGGATGGCACTGAAGCTTTCTTT. It translates to CASSYGDGTEAFF.

The gene calls are TRBV29-1 and TRBJ2-1; D remains ambiguous. The CDR3 is 10 amino acids. The V gene lost 6 bases and the J gene lost 10 bases, with 10 bases spanning the gap. Germline V gene sequence: CDR1 SQVTM, CDR2 ANQGSEA. CDR3 region: CSVGQTEQFF. CDR3 sequence (DNA): TGCAGCGTGGGCCAGACCGAGCAGTTCTTC.

J is TRBJ2-1 and V is TRBV7-3; a possible D gene is TRBD2 (5 bases). Deletions cut 3 bases from V and 4 bases from J, with 10 bases between. CDR1 and CDR2 (germline): SGHTA, FQGTGA. The CDR3 consists of 14 residues. The CDR3 loop is CASSFQDSYNEQFF. The CDR3 coding sequence is TGTGCCAGCAGCTTCCAGGACTCTTACAATGAGCAGTTCTTC.

V and J are TRBV2 and TRBJ2-4; D remains unclear. V was trimmed by 3 bases and J by 1 base, leaving 19 bases between them. The CDR3 loop spans 18 amino acids. Germline values: CDR1 SNHLY, CDR2 FYNNEI. This CDR3 is CASSDVGWELRAKNIQYF. The CDR3 nucleotides are TGTGCCAGCAGTGACGTAGGATGGGAACTTAGGGCCAAAAACATTCAGTACTTC.

The chain is built from TRBV9 and TRBJ2-7; D gene ambiguous. The CDR3 is 14 amino acids. Germline CDR1 is SGDLS and CDR2 is YYNGEE. V was cut by 4 bases and J by 0 bases, with 11 bases left in between. The CDR3 nucleotides read TGTGCCAGCAGCCCCCGTGAGCCCTCCTACGAGCAGTACTTC. Amino acid sequence: CASSPREPSYEQYF. The entire variable domain, with the rest obtained from reference TRBV9 and TRBJ2-7, is as follows: DSGVTQTPKHLITATGQRVTLRCSPRSGDLSVYWYQQSLDQGLQFLIQYYNGEERAKGNILERFSAQQFPDLHSELNLSSLELGDSALYFCASSPREPSYEQYFGPGTRLTVT.

The chain combines TRBV21-1 with TRBJ2-7; the table's D call, TRBD1, was not checked against the DNA. TRBV21-1 is shown as a pseudogene. The CDR3 length is 15 residues. CDR3 in DNA: TGTGCCAGCAGCAAAGTCGACAGATACACCTACGAGCAGTACTTC. This translates into CASSKVDRYTYEQYF.

This chain joins TRBV27 and TRBJ2-7; 10 bases map to TRBD1. The junction had 3 bases not matched to a gene; V was cut back by 2 bases and J by 5 bases. The germline CDR1 and CDR2 sequences are MNHEY and SMNVEV (reference sequence). This CDR3 spans 14 amino acids. This CDR3 reads CASSLGTGVHEQYF. In DNA, the CDR3 is TGTGCCAGCAGTTTAGGGACAGGGGTCCACGAGCAGTACTTC.

The J gene is TRBJ1-4, the V gene TRBV5-1; possibly TRBD1 for D (6 bases). V was cut by 4 bases and J by 0 bases, with 10 bases left in between. The CDR3 extends over 15 amino acids. Germline V CDR1 and CDR2: SGHRS, YFSETQ. The CDR3 here is CASSGTPSTNEKLFF. The CDR3, as DNA: TGCGCCAGCAGCGGGACACCGTCAACTAATGAAAAACTGTTTTTT. Combining the CDR3 with reference TRBV5-1 and TRBJ1-4 gives the whole variable domain KAGVTQTPRYLIKTRGQQVTLSCSPISGHRSVSWYQQTPGQGLQFLFEYFSETQRNKGNFPGRFSGRQFSNSRSEMNVSTLELGDSALYLCASSGTPSTNEKLFFGSGTQLSVL.

The rearrangement joins TRBV7-9 to TRBJ1-1; 7 bases align to TRBD1. J was trimmed by 8 bases and V by 5 bases; bases with no gene match: 5. This CDR3 spans 12 amino acids. Germline CDR1 and CDR2: SEHNR and FQNEAQ (reference sequence). CDR3: CASSHTGAEAFF. The CDR3 coding sequence is TGTGCCAGCAGCCACACAGGGGCGGAAGCTTTCTTT.

This sequence joins TRBV28 and TRBJ1-6; tentatively, D is TRBD1 (5 bases). Germline CDR1 is MDHEN and CDR2 is SYDVKM. This CDR3 has 16 residues. The V end was cut by 8 bases, the J end by 13 bases, with 27 bases between. The CDR3 bases are TGTGCCAGCGGACCTCCCAGGGAACTCTTAAGTGGGCCCCTCCACTTT. Protein product: CASGPPRELLSGPLHF.

The chain carries TRBV10-3 and TRBJ2-3; D might be TRBD2 (6 bases). This CDR3 is built from 12 residues. V was clipped by 6 bases and J by 5 bases, with 9 bases between them. The germline CDR1 and CDR2 sequences are ENHRY and SYGVKD. The CDR3 protein is CAIREGRDTQYF. The CDR3 DNA sequence: TGTGCCATCAGGGAGGGGAGAGATACGCAGTATTTT.

The CDR3 coding sequence is TGTGCCAGCAGCCTTTTAGCGGGAGCGGAGAACAATGAGCAGTTCTTC. Translating gives CASSLLAGAENNEQFF. The chain uses TRBV4-2 and TRBJ2-1, with 9 positions matching TRBD2. J gave up 5 bases and V 4 bases, and 9 bases lay outside the gene matches. CDR3 length: 16 amino acids. Germline V gene data show CDR1 as LGHNA and CDR2 as YNFKEQ.

V and J are TRBV18 and TRBJ2-3; TRBD2 is a possible D gene (5 bases). V was trimmed by 2 bases and J by 5 bases, leaving 17 bases between them. The CDR3 is 16 residues long. Germline loops: CDR1 KGHSH, CDR2 LQKENI. The CDR3 loop is CASSPGPQYREDTQYF. For the CDR3, the DNA is TGTGCCAGCTCACCAGGTCCCCAATATCGGGAAGATACGCAGTATTTT.

DNA of the CDR3: TGTGCCAGCAGTGACCCTTCGACAGGGCGCAGAAACACCATATATTTT. Encoded protein: CASSDPSTGRRNTIYF. This chain joins TRBV6-4 and TRBJ1-3; 7 nucleotides match TRBD1. The CDR3 is 16 amino acids. Germline CDR1 is MRHNA and CDR2 is SNTAGT. V was pared by 2 bases and J by 5 bases, with 9 bases of the junction left unmatched.

V usage is TRBV7-6 and J usage is TRBJ2-3; D may match TRBD1 or TRBD2 (5 bases each). Germline V gives CDR1 SGHVS, CDR2 FNYEAQ. This CDR3 region has 15 residues. V was shortened by 3 bases and J by 4 bases, with 14 bases between the two germline ends. The DNA of the CDR3 is TGTGCCAGCAGCTTGAGACTGGGGGACCCAGATACGCAGTATTTT. Amino acid sequence: CASSLRLGDPDTQYF.

This chain connects TRBV2 to TRBJ2-7, with D perhaps TRBD1 or TRBD2 (5 bases each). V was cut by 3 bases and J by 3 bases, with 12 bases left in between. The CDR3 length is 14 residues. CDR1 is SNHLY, CDR2 FYNNEI, per germline. The CDR3 region is CASSDAGRFYEQYF. CDR3 nucleotides: TGTGCCAGCAGTGACGCAGGGAGATTCTACGAGCAGTACTTC. Full variable domain (rest looked up from reference TRBV2 and TRBJ2-7): EPEVTQTPSHQVTQMGQEVILRCVPISNHLYFYWYRQILGQKVEFLVSFYNNEISEKSEIFDDQFSVERPDGSNFTLKIRSTKLEDSAMYFCASSDAGRFYEQYFGPGTRLTVT.

The chain is built from TRBV4-1 and TRBJ2-7; D gene uncertain. This CDR3 spans 14 amino acids. Germline lookup yields CDR1 MGHRA and CDR2 YSYEKL. V lost 0 bases to trimming and J lost 8 bases, with 14 bases between them. CDR3 residues: CASSQDLSLRQQYF. CDR3 nucleotide sequence: TGCGCCAGCAGCCAAGATCTCTCCCTCCGCCAGCAGTACTTC.

J is TRBJ2-1 and V is TRBV30, with a tentative D call TRBD1 (5 bases). Germline loops: CDR1 GTSNPN, CDR2 SVGIG (reference sequence). CDR3 length equals 13 residues. Trimming shortened V by 6 bases and J by 0 bases, and 9 bases separated the two germline ends. As DNA, the CDR3 is TGTGCCTGTGACAGAAGCTCCTACAATGAGCAGTTCTTC. Amino acids: CACDRSSYNEQFF.

The CDR3 here is CASRPPTGELFF. The CDR3 DNA reads TGCGCCAGCAGGCCCCCGACCGGGGAGCTGTTTTTT. The rearrangement uses TRBV10-2 and TRBJ2-2; D ambiguous. Between the trimmed V and J ends, which lost 6 bases and 5 bases, there was a span of 7 bases. The CDR3 runs to 12 residues. Germline V lookup: CDR1 WSHSY, CDR2 SAAADI.

The V and J genes are TRBV6-5 and TRBJ2-2; 8 nucleotides match TRBD2. Trimming took 3 bases from V and 5 from J; bases not matched to a gene: 8. The germline V gene encodes CDR1 MNHEY and CDR2 SVGAGI. This CDR3 region has 16 residues. DNA of the CDR3: TGTGCCAGCAGTTATTCAGCGGGAGAATGGACCGGGGAGCTGTTTTTT. Translated: CASSYSAGEWTGELFF.

This clone has only one observation. This chain connects TRBV5-1 to TRBJ2-1; D is uncertain. From germline, CDR1 is SGHRS and CDR2 YFSETQ. V gave up 4 bases and J gave up 6 bases, with 17 bases separating them. This CDR3 region has 15 residues. For the CDR3, the DNA is TGCGCCAGCAGCAAACCCGCTGGCGGTGGCAATGAGCAGTTCTTC. It translates to CASSKPAGGGNEQFF. The full variable domain, completed using reference TRBV5-1 and TRBJ2-1, is KAGVTQTPRYLIKTRGQQVTLSCSPISGHRSVSWYQQTPGQGLQFLFEYFSETQRNKGNFPGRFSGRQFSNSRSEMNVSTLELGDSALYLCASSKPAGGGNEQFFGPGTRLTVL.

The chain recombines TRBV4-3 with TRBJ2-5; no clear D. The CDR3 loop spans 15 amino acids. From germline, CDR1 is LGHNA and CDR2 YSLEER. V gave up 0 bases and J gave up 5 bases, with 13 bases separating them. CDR3 bases: TGCGCCAGCAGCCAAGAGGCAGGACCTCGGGAGACCCAGTACTTC. It specifies CASSQEAGPRETQYF.